This T cell receptor (beta chain) was observed in a study of blood T cell repertoires in COVID-19. As originally analysed: Counts of nucleated cells, estimated from reference gene primer amplification, were obtained. Clones were read by immunoSEQ multiplex PCR, and TCRdb kept only the in-frame ones, dropping some. V, J and clone size were drawn from that table, and D and trimming were deduced from the DNA. The data show 200,000 or so clones, with about 86% seen just once and roughly 2.3% held by the top ten. Germline V lookup: CDR1 GTSNPN, CDR2 SVGIG (reference sequence). V lost 1 base and J lost 0; bases outside the gene matches: 0. The CDR3 extends over 15 amino acids.

This chain connects TRBV30 to TRBJ2-6; 7 positions agree with TRBD2. The source material was peripheral blood. This receptor was identified in a woman aged 55-75 years with acute or convalescent COVID-19. The CDR3 nucleotides read TGTGCCTGGAGTGGGGGGGGCTCTGGGGCCAACGTCCTGACTTTC. It yields the protein CAWSGGGSGANVLTF.